The source of this TCR beta chain is a study of blood T cell repertoires in COVID-19. About the study: From T cells, B-cell-depleted T cells, or PBMCs came the material, which was cDNA or gDNA.

The protocol was immunoSEQ multiplex PCR, while the TCRdb copy is restricted to in-frame clones and leaves out a portion. The table has approximately 74,000 clones, approximately 88% seen once. The CDR3 is 15 amino acids. V dropped 5 bases and J dropped 7; count of bases not matched to a gene: 7. Germline V gene sequence: CDR1 MDHEN, CDR2 SYDVKM. The count of this clone is one. Material for sequencing was peripheral blood. The sequence was collected from an older man with acute or convalescent COVID-19. The J gene is TRBJ1-6, the V gene TRBV28; 8 bases are a match to TRBD1. The CDR3, as DNA: TGTGCCAGCAGTCCCATAGGACAGGGAAATTCACCCCTCCACTTT. Its protein is CASSPIGQGNSPLHF. The whole variable domain, remainder taken from reference TRBV28 and TRBJ1-6, is DVKVTQSSRYLVKRTGEKVFLECVQDMDHENMFWYRQDPGLGLRLIYFSYDVKMKEKGDIPEGYSVSREKKERFSLILESASTNQTSMYLCASSPIGQGNSPLHFGNGTRLTVT.